This T cell receptor (beta chain) was profiled in a study of Ad26.COV2.S vaccination and SARS-CoV-2 variants. Study overall: Donor joined the COV1001 Ad26.COV2.S trial arm.

Treatment of the sample: approximately 18 received Ad26.COV2.S at low or high dose, single or two shots; roughly 5 received placebo; per-sample allocation not given. Specimens were obtained on day 63 following the first vaccine or placebo injection. About this clone itself: The antigen remains undetermined.

TCRdb's copy holds only in-frame clones and misses some; the assay was immunoSEQ multiplex PCR. This table has about 680,000 clones, more than 80% appearing once. CDR3 size: 14 residues. Trimming took 6 bases from V and 8 from J; bases not matched to a gene: 9. Germline assignment: CDR1 MNHEY and CDR2 SMNVEV (reference sequence). Study-wide points: Analytic work on TCR breadth and depth might have understated the full extent of total T cell responses. Breadth, reportedly substantial, characterized the spike-specific CD8+ and CD4+ T cell responses after vaccination.

This chain connects TRBV27 to TRBJ1-4; 7 bases are a match to TRBD1. The sample was peripheral blood, taken in a trial of Ad26.COV2.S vaccine versus placebo. The sequence came from a person aged 18-65 years who received the Ad26.COV2.S COVID-19 vaccine or a placebo. CDR3 amino acids: CASSRRGLREKLFF. CDR3 nucleotides: TGTGCCAGCAGCCGCAGGGGGTTACGGGAAAAACTGTTTTTT.